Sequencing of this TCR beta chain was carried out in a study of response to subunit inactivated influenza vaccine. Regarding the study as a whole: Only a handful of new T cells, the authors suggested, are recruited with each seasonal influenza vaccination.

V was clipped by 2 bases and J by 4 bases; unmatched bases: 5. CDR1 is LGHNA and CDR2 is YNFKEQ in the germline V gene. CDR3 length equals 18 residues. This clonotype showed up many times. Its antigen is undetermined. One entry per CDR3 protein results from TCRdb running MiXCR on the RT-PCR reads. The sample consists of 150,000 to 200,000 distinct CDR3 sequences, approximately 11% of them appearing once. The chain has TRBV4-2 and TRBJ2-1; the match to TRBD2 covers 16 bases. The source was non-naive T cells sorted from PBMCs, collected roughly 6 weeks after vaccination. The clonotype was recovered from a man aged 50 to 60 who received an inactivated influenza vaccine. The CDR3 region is CASSQSGLAGGPYNEQFF. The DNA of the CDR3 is TGTGCCAGCAGCCAATCGGGACTAGCGGGAGGGCCTTACAATGAGCAGTTCTTC.